This paragraph covers one TCR beta chain sequence. Its antigen remains unidentified. The data originate from a study of CD4 T cells in relation to SARS-CoV-2 and coronaviruses. Across the study: After roughly ten days of antigen culture, PBMC TCR beta CDR3s were sequenced. Findings and caveats of the study: In roughly 65% of donors, memory CD4+ clonotypes crossrecognized SARS-CoV-2 and at least one common cold coronavirus spike.

The assay was immunoSEQ multiplex PCR, and TCRdb's table has in-frame clones only and misses some. The data contain 21,000 or so clones, 76% of them seen just once; the ten biggest clones take up 29%. The CDR3 runs to 15 residues. V was clipped by 4 bases and J by 4 bases, with 16 bases between them. Germline assignment: CDR1 SGHVS and CDR2 FQNEAQ. The unexposed donors gave CD4+ T cells in about 2010-2019, prior to COVID-19. CD4+ T cells were isolated from the cells after less than 13 days of culture. Unexposed-donor CD4+ T cells were probed with SARS-CoV-2 S/N and four cold-coronavirus spikes, cells permitting.

The TCR sequence derives from a human donor in good health. Sequencing was performed on CD4+ T cells from PBMCs, cultured in vitro. V is TRBV7-8 and J is TRBJ1-1; tentatively, D is TRBD1 (6 bases). CDR3 bases: TGTGCCAGCAGCTCTATCACAGGGCACGTCACTGAAGCTTTCTTT. Protein sequence: CASSSITGHVTEAFF.